This record covers a single TCR beta chain. Measured with immunoSEQ multiplex PCR; TCRdb has only the in-frame clones, and not every one. The sample has roughly 130,000 clones; roughly 90% are singletons. This record belongs to a study of cytomegalovirus exposure and HLA in healthy donors. V was cut by 1 base and J by 0 bases, with 8 bases left in between. CDR1 is SGHNT and CDR2 is YYREEE in the germline V gene (reference sequence). CDR3 size: 14 residues. The rearrangement uses TRBV5-4 and TRBJ2-7; D may be TRBD2 (5 bases). The sequenced material came from PBMCs. The receptor comes from a man younger than 45 in good health and CMV-seronegative. The chain's CDR3 is CASSLSGPSYEQYF. The CDR3 DNA is TGTGCCAGCAGCTTGAGCGGCCCCTCCTACGAGCAGTACTTC.